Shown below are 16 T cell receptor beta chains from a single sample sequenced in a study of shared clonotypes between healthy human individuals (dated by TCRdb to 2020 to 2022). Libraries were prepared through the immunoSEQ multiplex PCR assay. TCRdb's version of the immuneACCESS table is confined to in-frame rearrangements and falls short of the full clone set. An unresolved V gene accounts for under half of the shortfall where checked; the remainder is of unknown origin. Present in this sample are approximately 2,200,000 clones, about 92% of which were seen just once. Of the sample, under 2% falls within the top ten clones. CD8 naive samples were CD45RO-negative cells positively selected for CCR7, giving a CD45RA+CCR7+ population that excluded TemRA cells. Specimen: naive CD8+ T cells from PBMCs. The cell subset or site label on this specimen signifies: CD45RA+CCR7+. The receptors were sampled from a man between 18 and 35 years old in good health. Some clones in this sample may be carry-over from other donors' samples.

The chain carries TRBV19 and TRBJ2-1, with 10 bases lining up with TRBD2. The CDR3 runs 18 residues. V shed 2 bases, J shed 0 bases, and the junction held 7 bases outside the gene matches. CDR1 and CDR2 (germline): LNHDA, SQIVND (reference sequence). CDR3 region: CASSILAGDFSSYNEQFF. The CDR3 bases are TGTGCCAGTAGTATACTAGCGGGGGACTTTAGCTCCTACAATGAGCAGTTCTTC.

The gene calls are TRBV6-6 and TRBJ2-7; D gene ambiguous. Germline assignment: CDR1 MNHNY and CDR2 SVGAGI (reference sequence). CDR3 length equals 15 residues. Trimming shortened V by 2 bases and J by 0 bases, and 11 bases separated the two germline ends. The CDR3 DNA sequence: TGTGCCAGCAGTTACAGCGCTTCCTCCTCCTACGAGCAGTACTTC. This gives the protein CASSYSASSSYEQYF.

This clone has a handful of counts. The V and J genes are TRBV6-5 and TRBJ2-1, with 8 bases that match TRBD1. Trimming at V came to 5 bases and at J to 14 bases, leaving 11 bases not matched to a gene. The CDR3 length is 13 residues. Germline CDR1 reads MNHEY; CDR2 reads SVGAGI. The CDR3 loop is CASSLRFGQGEFF. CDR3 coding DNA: TGTGCCAGCAGTCTCCGGTTTGGACAGGGTGAGTTCTTC.

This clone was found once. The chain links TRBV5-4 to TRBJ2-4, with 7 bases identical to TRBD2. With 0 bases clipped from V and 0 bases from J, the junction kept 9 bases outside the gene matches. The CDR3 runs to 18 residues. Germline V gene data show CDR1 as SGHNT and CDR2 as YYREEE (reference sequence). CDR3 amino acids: CASSLGLAEVGAKNIQYF. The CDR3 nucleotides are TGTGCCAGCAGCTTGGGGCTAGCGGAGGTCGGAGCCAAAAACATTCAGTACTTC.

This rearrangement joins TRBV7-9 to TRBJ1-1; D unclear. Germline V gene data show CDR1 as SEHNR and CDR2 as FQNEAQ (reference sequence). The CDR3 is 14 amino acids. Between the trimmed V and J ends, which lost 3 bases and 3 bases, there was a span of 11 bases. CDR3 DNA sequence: TGTGCCAGCAGCTTGACGGCGAGAGACACTGAAGCTTTCTTT. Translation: CASSLTARDTEAFF. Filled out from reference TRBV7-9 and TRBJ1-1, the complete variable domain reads DTGVSQNPRHKITKRGQNVTFRCDPISEHNRLYWYRQTLGQGPEFLTYFQNEAQLEKSRLLSDRFSAERPKGSFSTLEIQRTEQGDSAMYLCASSLTARDTEAFFGQGTRLTVV.

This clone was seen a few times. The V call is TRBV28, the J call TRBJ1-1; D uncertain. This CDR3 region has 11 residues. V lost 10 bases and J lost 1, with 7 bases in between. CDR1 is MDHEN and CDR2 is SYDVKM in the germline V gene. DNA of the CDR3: TGTGCCACCCGGGGGAACACTGAAGCTTTCTTT. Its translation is CATRGNTEAFF. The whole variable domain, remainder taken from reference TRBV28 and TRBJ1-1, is DVKVTQSSRYLVKRTGEKVFLECVQDMDHENMFWYRQDPGLGLRLIYFSYDVKMKEKGDIPEGYSVSREKKERFSLILESASTNQTSMYLCATRGNTEAFFGQGTRLTVV.

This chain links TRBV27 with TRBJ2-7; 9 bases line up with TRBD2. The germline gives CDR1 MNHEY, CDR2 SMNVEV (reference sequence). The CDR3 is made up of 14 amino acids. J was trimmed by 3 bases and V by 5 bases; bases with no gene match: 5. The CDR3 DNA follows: TGTGCCAGCAGTGAGCTAGCGGGATTCTACGAGCAGTACTTC. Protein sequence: CASSELAGFYEQYF.

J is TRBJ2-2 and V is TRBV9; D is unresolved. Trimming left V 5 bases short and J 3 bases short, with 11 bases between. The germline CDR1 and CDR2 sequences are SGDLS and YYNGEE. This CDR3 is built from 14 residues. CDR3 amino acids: CASRDGPDTGELFF. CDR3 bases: TGTGCCAGCAGGGACGGTCCTGACACCGGGGAGCTGTTTTTT.

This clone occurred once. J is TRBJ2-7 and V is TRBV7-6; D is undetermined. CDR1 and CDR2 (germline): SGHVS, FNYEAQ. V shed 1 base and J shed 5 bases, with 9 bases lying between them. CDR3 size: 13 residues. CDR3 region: CASSLGAVNEQYF. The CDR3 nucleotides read TGTGCCAGCAGCTTAGGTGCTGTGAACGAGCAGTACTTC.

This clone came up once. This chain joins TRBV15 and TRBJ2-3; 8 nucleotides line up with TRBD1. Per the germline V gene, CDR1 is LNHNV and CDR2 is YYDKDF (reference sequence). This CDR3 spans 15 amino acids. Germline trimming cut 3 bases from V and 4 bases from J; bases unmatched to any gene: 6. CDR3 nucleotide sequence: TGTGCCACCAGCAGGGGACAGGCCTCTTCAGATACGCAGTATTTT. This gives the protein CATSRGQASSDTQYF.

The CDR3 protein is CASSLKRYGQETQYF. In nucleotides, the CDR3 is TGTGCCAGCAGCTTGAAGAGATATGGGCAAGAGACCCAGTACTTC. The gene calls are TRBV5-8 and TRBJ2-5; D remains unclear. From germline, CDR1 is SGHTS and CDR2 YDEGEE. CDR3 size: 15 residues. V was shortened by 1 base and J by 2 bases, with 12 bases between the two germline ends.

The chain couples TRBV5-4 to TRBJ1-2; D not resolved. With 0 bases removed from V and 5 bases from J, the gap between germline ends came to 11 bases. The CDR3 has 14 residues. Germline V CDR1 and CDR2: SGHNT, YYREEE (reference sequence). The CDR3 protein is CASSLGPLWYGYTF. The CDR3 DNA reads TGTGCCAGCAGCTTGGGTCCCCTATGGTATGGCTACACCTTC.

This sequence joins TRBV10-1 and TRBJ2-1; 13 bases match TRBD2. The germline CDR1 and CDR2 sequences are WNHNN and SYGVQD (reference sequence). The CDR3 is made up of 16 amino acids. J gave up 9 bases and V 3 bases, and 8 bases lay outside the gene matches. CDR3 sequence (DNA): TGCGCCAGCAGTGACCTTGGACTAGCGGGAGAGGGTGAGCAGTTCTTC. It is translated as CASSDLGLAGEGEQFF.

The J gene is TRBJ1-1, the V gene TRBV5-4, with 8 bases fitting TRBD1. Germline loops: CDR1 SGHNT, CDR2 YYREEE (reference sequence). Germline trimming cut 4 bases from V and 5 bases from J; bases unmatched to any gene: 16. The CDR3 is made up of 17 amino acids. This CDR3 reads CASSEDRVGYGVTEAFF. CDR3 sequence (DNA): TGTGCCAGCAGCGAGGACAGGGTTGGTTACGGCGTAACTGAAGCTTTCTTT.

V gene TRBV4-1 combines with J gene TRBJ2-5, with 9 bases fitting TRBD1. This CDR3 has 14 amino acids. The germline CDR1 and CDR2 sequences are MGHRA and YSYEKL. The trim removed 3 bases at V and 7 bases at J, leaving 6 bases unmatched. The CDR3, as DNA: TGCGCCAGCAGCCACGGACAGGGGTTAGGGACCCAGTACTTC. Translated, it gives CASSHGQGLGTQYF.

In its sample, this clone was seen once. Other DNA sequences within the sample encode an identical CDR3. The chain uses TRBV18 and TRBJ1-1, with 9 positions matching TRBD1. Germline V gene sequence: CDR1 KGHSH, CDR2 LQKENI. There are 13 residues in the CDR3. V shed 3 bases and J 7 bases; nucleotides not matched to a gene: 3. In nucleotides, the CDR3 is TGTGCCAGCTCACCGGACAGGGGAGATGAAGCTTTCTTT. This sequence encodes CASSPDRGDEAFF. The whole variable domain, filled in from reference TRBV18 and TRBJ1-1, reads NAGVMQNPRHLVRRRGQEARLRCSPMKGHSHVYWYRQLPEEGLKFMVYLQKENIIDESGMPKERFSAEFPKEGPSILRIQQVVRGDSAAYFCASSPDRGDEAFFGQGTRLTVV.